The T cell receptor beta chain described here comes from a study of cytomegalovirus exposure and HLA in healthy donors. Overall study findings and caveats: The authors enumerated 150 to 200 TCR beta chains as linked to cytomegalovirus. Most TCR sequences were uncommon, yet certain public TCRs appeared in many donors. Confirmation was obtained in vitro that a few CMV-associated chains are specific for CMV antigens.

The donors were members of the 120-subject validation cohort (separate from the approximately 670-subject first cohort). Notes on this clone: Its antigen remains unidentified.

The germline CDR1 and CDR2 sequences are SNHLY and FYNNEI. Unmatched junction bases numbered 7, after V lost 5 bases and J lost 4 bases. This CDR3 is 14 amino acids long. Data came from immunoSEQ multiplex PCR; TCRdb stores just in-frame clones and leaves some out. Among about 160,000 clones, around 96% were seen once, and the ten largest hold roughly 0.83%. The TCR originated in a woman aged 18 to 35 in good health and CMV-seronegative. This rearrangement joins TRBV2 to TRBJ1-2; 7 bases fit TRBD1. Sample: PBMCs. For the CDR3, the DNA is TGTGCCAGCAGTCTCGACAGGGAGGCCTATGGCTACACCTTC. This sequence encodes CASSLDREAYGYTF.